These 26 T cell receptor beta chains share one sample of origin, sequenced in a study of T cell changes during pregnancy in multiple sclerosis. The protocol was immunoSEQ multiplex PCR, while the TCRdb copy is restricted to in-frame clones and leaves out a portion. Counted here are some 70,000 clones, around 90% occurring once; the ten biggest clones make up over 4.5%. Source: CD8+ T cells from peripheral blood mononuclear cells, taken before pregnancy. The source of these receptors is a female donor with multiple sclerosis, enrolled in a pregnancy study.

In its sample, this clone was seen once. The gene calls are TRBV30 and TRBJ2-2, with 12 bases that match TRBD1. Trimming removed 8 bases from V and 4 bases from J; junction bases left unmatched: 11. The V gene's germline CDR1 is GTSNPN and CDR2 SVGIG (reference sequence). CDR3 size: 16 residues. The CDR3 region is CAVGGTGGVGTGELFF. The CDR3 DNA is TGTGCCGTAGGGGGGACAGGGGGCGTCGGCACCGGGGAGCTGTTTTTT.

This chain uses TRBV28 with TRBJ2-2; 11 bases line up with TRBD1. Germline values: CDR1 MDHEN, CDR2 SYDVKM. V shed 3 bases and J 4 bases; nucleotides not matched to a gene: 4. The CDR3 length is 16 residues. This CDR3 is CASSFLGTGGTGELFF. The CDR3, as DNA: TGTGCCAGCAGTTTCCTCGGGACAGGGGGCACCGGGGAGCTGTTTTTT.

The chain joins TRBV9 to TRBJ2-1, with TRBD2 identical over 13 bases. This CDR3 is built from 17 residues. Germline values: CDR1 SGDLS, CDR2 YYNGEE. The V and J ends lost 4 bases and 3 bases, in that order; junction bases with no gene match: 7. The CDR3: CASSPGLAGAVYNEQFF. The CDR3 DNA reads TGTGCCAGCAGCCCAGGACTAGCGGGGGCCGTCTACAATGAGCAGTTCTTC.

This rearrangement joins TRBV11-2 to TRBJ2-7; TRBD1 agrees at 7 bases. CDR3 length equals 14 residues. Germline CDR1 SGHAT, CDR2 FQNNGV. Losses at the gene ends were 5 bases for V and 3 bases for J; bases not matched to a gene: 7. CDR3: CASSPDRHFYEQYF. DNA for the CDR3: TGTGCCAGCAGCCCGGACAGGCACTTCTACGAGCAGTACTTC.

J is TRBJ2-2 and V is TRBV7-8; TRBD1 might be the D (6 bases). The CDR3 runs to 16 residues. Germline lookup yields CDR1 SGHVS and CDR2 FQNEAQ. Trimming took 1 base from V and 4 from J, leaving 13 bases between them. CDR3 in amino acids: CASSLEGVFGTGELFF. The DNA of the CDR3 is TGTGCCAGCAGCTTAGAGGGGGTTTTCGGCACCGGGGAGCTGTTTTTT.

The CDR3 DNA reads TGTGCCAGTGGGACAGGGATGAACACTGAAGCTTTCTTT. Translation: CASGTGMNTEAFF. The chain employs TRBV19 and TRBJ1-1; 9 nucleotides agree with TRBD1. The germline gives CDR1 LNHDA, CDR2 SQIVND (reference sequence). The CDR3 totals 13 residues. V lost 8 bases, J lost 0 bases, and 1 base stayed unmatched.

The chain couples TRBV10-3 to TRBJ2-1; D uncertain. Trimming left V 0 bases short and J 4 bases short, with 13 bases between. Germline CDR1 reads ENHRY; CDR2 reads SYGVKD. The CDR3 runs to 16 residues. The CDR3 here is CAISESRSKPYNEQFF. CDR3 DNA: TGTGCCATCAGTGAGTCTCGAAGCAAGCCTTACAATGAGCAGTTCTTC.

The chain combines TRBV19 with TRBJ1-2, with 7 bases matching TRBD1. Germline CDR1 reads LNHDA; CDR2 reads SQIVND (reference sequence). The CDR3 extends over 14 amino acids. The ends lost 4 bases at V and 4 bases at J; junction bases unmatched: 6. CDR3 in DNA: TGTGCCAGTAGTACCCCCTGGGACAGCTATGGCTACACCTTC. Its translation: CASSTPWDSYGYTF.

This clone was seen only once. Here the CDR3 reads CASTSGNQPQHF. The CDR3 DNA is TGTGCCAGTACCTCAGGAAATCAGCCCCAGCATTTT. The J gene is TRBJ1-5, the V gene TRBV19; D is undetermined. The CDR3 is made up of 12 amino acids. V was cut by 7 bases and J by 4 bases, with 8 bases left in between. Germline values: CDR1 LNHDA, CDR2 SQIVND (reference sequence).

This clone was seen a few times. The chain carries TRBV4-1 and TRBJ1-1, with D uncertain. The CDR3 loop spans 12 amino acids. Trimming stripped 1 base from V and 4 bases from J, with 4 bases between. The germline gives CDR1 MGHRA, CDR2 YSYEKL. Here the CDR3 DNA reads TGCGCCAGCAGCCAAGGCAGCACTGAAGCTTTCTTT. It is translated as CASSQGSTEAFF.

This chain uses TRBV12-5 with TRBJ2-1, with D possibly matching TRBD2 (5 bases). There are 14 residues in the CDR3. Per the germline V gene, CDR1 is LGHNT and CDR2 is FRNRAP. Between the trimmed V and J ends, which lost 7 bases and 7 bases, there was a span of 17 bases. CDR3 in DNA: TGTGCTAGTGCCCTAGAGGGATTCGGGAATGAGCAGTTCTTC. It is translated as CASALEGFGNEQFF.

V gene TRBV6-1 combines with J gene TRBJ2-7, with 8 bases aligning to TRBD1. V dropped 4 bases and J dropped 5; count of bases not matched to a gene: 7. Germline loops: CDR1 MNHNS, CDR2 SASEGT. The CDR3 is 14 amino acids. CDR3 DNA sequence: TGTGCCAGCAGTGGGGGTTCAGGGGGCAACGAGCAGTACTTC. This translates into CASSGGSGGNEQYF.

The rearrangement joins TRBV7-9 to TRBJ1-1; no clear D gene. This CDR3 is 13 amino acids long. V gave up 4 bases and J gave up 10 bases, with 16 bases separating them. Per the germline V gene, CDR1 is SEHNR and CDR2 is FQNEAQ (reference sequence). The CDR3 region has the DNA TGTGCCAGCAGCTGGACCCTCGGGAAGCTAGCTTTCTTT. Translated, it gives CASSWTLGKLAFF.

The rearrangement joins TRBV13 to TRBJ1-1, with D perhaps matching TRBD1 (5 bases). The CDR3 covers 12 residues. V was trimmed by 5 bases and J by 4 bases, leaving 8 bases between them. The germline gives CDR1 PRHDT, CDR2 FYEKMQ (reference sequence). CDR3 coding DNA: TGTGCCAGCAGCACCCAGGGCACTGAAGCTTTCTTT. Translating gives CASSTQGTEAFF.

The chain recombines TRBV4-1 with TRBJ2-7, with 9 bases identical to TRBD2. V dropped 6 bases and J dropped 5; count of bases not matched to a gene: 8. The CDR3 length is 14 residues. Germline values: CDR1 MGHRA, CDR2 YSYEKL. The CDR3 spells CASRSTSGLDEQYF. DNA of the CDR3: TGCGCCAGCAGATCGACTAGCGGCCTCGACGAGCAGTACTTC.

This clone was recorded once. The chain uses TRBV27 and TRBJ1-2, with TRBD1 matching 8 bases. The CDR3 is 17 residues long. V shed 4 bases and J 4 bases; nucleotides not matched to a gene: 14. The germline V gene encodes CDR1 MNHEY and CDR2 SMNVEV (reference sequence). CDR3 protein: CASSSTLTGAYTYGYTF. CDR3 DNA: TGTGCCAGCAGTTCCACGCTGACAGGGGCGTATACCTATGGCTACACCTTC.

The CDR3 DNA is TGTGCCAGCAGCCACGGGGTTGAGCAGTACTTC. Amino acids: CASSHGVEQYF. The rearrangement uses TRBV5-4 and TRBJ2-7; the D gene is possibly TRBD2 (5 bases). Trimming cost V 4 bases and J 7 bases, with 9 bases left between them. Germline V lookup: CDR1 SGHNT, CDR2 YYREEE (reference sequence). The CDR3 has 11 residues.

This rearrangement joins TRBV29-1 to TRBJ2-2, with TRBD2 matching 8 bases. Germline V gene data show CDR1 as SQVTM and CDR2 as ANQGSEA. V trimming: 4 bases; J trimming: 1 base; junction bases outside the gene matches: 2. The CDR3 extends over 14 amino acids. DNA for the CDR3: TGCAGCGTTGCGGGAGGGTGGAACACCGGGGAGCTGTTTTTT. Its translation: CSVAGGWNTGELFF.

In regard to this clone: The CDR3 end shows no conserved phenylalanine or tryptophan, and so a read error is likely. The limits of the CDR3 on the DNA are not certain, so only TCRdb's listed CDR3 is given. Here the CDR3 reads CASSRPPDRGNDRG. The rearrangement links TRBV21-1 to TRBJ2-7; the tabulated D call, TRBD1, remains unverified against the DNA. TRBV21-1 is classified as a pseudogene. The CDR3 has 14 residues if both end residues are counted.

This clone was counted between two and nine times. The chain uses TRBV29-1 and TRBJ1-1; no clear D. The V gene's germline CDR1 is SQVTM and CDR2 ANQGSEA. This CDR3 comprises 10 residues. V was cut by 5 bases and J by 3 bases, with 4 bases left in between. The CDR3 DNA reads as TGCAGCGTTTCGGACACTGAAGCTTTCTTT. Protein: CSVSDTEAFF.

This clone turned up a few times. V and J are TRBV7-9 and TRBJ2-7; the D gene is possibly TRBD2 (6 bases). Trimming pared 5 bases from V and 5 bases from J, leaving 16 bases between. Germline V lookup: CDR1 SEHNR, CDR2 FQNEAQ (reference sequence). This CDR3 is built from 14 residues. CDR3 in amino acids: CASSASRDFDEQYF. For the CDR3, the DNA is TGTGCCAGCAGCGCTAGCCGGGACTTCGACGAGCAGTACTTC.

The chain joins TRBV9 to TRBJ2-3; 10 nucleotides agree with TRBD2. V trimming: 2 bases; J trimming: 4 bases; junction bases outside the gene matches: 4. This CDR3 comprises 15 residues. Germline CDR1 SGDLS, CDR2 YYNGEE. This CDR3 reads CASSVSGGAPDTQYF. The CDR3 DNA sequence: TGTGCCAGCAGCGTGAGCGGGGGGGCCCCAGATACGCAGTATTTT.

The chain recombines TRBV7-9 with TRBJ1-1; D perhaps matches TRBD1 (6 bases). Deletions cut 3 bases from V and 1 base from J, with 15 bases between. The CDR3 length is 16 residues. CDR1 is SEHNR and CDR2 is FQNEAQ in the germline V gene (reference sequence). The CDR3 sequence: CASSFELPRGNTEAFF. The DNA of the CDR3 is TGTGCCAGCAGCTTCGAATTACCCAGGGGGAACACTGAAGCTTTCTTT.

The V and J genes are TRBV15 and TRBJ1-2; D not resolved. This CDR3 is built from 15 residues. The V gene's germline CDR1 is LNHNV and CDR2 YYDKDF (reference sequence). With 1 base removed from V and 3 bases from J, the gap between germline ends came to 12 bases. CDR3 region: CATSRVDGSYYGYTF. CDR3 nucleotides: TGTGCCACCAGCAGAGTCGACGGGAGTTACTATGGCTACACCTTC.

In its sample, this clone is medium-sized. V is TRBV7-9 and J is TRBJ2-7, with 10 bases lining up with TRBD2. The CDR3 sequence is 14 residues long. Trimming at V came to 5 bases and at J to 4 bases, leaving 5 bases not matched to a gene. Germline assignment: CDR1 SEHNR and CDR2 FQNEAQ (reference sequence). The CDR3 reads CASSLWTSGYEQYF. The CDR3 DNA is TGTGCCAGCAGCCTATGGACTAGCGGATACGAGCAGTACTTC.

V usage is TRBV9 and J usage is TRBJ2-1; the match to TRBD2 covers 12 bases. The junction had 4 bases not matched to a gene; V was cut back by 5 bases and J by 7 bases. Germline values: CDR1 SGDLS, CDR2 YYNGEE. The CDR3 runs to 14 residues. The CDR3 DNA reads TGTGCCAGCAGTCTAGCGGGGGGGCGTAATGAGCAGTTCTTC. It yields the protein CASSLAGGRNEQFF.